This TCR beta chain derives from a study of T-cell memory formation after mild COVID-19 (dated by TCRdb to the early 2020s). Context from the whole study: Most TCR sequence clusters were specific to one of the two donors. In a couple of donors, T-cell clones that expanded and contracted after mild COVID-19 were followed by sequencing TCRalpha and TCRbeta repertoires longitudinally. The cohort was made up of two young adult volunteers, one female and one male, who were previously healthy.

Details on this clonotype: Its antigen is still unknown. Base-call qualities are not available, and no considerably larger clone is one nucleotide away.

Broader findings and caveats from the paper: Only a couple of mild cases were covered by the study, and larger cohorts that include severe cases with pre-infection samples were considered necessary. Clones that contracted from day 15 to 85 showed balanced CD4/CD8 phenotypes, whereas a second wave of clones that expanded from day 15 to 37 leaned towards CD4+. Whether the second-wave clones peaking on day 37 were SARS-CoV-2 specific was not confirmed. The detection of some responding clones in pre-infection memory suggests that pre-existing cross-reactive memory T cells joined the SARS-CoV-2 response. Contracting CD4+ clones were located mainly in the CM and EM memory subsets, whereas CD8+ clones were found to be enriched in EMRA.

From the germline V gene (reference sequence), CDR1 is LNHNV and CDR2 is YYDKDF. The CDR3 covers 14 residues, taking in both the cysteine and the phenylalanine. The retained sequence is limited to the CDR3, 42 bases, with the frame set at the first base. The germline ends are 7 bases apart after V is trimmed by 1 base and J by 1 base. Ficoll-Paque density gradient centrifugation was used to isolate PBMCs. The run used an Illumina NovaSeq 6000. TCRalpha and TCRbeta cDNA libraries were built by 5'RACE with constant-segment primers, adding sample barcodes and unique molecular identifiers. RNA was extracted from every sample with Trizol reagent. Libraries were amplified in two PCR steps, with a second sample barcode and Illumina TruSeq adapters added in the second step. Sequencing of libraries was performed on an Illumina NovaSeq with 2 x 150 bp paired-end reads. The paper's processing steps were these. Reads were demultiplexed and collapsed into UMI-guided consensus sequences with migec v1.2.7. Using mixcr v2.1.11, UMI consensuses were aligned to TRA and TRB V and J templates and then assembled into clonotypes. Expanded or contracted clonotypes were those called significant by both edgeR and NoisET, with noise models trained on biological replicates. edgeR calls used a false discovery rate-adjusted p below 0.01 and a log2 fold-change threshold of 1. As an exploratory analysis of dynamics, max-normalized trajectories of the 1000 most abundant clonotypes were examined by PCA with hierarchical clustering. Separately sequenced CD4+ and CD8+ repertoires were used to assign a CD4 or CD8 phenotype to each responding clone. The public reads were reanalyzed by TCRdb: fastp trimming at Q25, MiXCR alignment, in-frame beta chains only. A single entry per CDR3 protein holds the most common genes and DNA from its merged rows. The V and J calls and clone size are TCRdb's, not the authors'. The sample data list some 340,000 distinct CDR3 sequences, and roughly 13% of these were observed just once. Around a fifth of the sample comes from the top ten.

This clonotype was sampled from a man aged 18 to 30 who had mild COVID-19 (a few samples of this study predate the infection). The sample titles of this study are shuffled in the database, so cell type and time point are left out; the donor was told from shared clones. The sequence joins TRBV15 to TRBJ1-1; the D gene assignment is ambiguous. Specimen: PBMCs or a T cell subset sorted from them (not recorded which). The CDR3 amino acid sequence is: CATSRGGQNTEAFF. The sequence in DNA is TGTGCCACCAGCAGAGGAGGGCAGAACACTGAAGCTTTCTTT.